The 4 T cell receptor beta chains given below trace back to one sample, sequenced in a study of T cell responses to AZD1222 COVID-19 vaccine. The repertoire was sequenced with immunoSEQ multiplex PCR; TCRdb's copy has only in-frame clones and lacks some. The table includes around 130,000 clones, about 94% detected once. The sample was peripheral blood, taken on day 0 of AZD1222 vaccination. These receptors were taken from an adult in good health.

V and J are TRBV4-1 and TRBJ1-3, with D possibly TRBD1 on 5 matching bases. CDR1 is MGHRA, CDR2 YSYEKL, per germline. The CDR3 totals 19 residues. Deletions cut 0 bases from V and 2 bases from J, with 20 bases between. The CDR3 nucleotides read TGCGCCAGCAGCCAAGAAAGGGGACGGGTTGGTTTTACTGGAAACACCATATATTTT. Residues: CASSQERGRVGFTGNTIYF.

The chain uses TRBV2 and TRBJ1-1, with TRBD1 matching over 8 bases. The junction had 8 bases not matched to a gene; V was cut back by 4 bases and J by 4 bases. CDR3 length: 15 residues. In germline, CDR1 is SNHLY, CDR2 FYNNEI. CDR3 amino acids: CASSGDRGGGTEAFF. The DNA of the CDR3 is TGTGCCAGCAGTGGCGACAGGGGTGGGGGCACTGAAGCTTTCTTT.

The chain employs TRBV18 and TRBJ1-3, with D unclear. V dropped 4 bases and J dropped 2 bases, with 21 bases sitting between them. CDR3 length equals 18 residues. The germline CDR1 and CDR2 sequences are KGHSH and LQKENI. The CDR3, as DNA: TGTGCCAGCTCACTGAATACTCGCCCTGGAGGCCCTGGAAACACCATATATTTT. Amino acid sequence: CASSLNTRPGGPGNTIYF. Filled out from reference TRBV18 and TRBJ1-3, the complete variable domain reads NAGVMQNPRHLVRRRGQEARLRCSPMKGHSHVYWYRQLPEEGLKFMVYLQKENIIDESGMPKERFSAEFPKEGPSILRIQQVVRGDSAAYFCASSLNTRPGGPGNTIYFGEGSWLTVV.

V and J are TRBV9 and TRBJ1-5; no firm D call. Germline V lookup: CDR1 SGDLS, CDR2 YYNGEE. V was trimmed by 2 bases and J by 0 bases, leaving 9 bases between them. The CDR3 runs 15 residues. Here the CDR3 DNA reads TGTGCCAGCAGCGTGGGGTTCGGTAGCAATCAGCCCCAGCATTTT. Translating gives CASSVGFGSNQPQHF.